This TCR beta chain was retrieved from a study of post-analysis software for immune sequencing data. Study as a whole: Patients had relapsing-remitting, secondary progressive or progressive-relapsing multiple sclerosis; some lacked subtype.

Study results and caveats: Comparison with controls showed significantly lower normalized Chao1 diversity in multiple sclerosis patients. Patients showed TRBV5-6, TRBV5-1 and TRBV20-1 among a few TRBV segments more frequent than in controls.

In germline, CDR1 is LGHDT, CDR2 YNNKEL (reference sequence). V was pared by 5 bases and J by 1 base, with 18 bases between. This CDR3 has 16 residues. This clonotype has a handful of counts. The antigen is undetermined. Unique-molecular-identifier-tagged TCR beta cDNA libraries were used. Between roughly 1 and 11 million T cells gave rise to hundreds of thousands of cDNA molecules. Each CDR3 protein gets one entry after TCRdb re-called the PCR reads with MiXCR. The table records over 150,000 distinct CDR3 sequences, 36% of them present only once. The chain employs TRBV3-1 and TRBJ2-7, with a weak D call TRBD2 (5 bases). The sequence was collected from a girl between 10 and 17 years old with multiple sclerosis. The material sequenced was blood, taken after autologous hematopoietic stem cell transplantation. CDR3 sequence: CASSEKLTGKSYEQYF. CDR3 nucleotides: TGTGCCAGCAGCGAAAAGCTGACCGGGAAGTCCTACGAGCAGTACTTC.